This T cell receptor (beta chain) was captured by sequencing in a study of cytomegalovirus exposure and HLA in healthy donors. About the research overall: The 90 to 150 validation repertoires and the roughly 700 first-cohort repertoires shared a platform, a later analysis reported.

With 6 bases clipped from V and 6 bases from J, the junction kept 9 bases outside the gene matches. There are 14 residues in the CDR3. Germline values: CDR1 SQVTM, CDR2 ANQGSEA. The protocol was immunoSEQ multiplex PCR, while the TCRdb copy is restricted to in-frame clones and leaves out a portion. Of about 220,000 clones listed, about 90% are singletons. The study, taken as a whole, reports: Specificity of three CMV-associated chains for CMV antigens was verified in vitro. The tendency of first-cohort TCR clusters to co-occur in the approximately 110 validation repertoires was identified by a subsequent analysis.

Comments on this clone: Antigen specificity is unknown.

The chain combines TRBV29-1 with TRBJ2-7, with 12 bases matching TRBD1. Material for sequencing was PBMCs. The origin of this receptor is a woman between 18 and 30 years old in good health and CMV-seronegative. The CDR3 sequence is CSVQGQGAGGEQYF. CDR3 DNA sequence: TGCAGCGTCCAGGGACAGGGGGCAGGGGGCGAGCAGTACTTC.